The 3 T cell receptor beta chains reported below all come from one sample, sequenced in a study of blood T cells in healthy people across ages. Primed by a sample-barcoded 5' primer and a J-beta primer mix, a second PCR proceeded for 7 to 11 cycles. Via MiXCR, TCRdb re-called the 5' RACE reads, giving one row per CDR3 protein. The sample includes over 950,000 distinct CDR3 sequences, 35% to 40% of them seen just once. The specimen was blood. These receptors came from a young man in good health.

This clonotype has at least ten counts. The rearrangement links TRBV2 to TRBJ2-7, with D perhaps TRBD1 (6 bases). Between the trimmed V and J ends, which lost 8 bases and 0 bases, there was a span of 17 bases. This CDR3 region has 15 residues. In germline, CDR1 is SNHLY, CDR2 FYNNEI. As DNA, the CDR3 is TGTGCCAGCCGAATACAGACAGGCCCCTCCTACGAGCAGTACTTC. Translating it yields CASRIQTGPSYEQYF.

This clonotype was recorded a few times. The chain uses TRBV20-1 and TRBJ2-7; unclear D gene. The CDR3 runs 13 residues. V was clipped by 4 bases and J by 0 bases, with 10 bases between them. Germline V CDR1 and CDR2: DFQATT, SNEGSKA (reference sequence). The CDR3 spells CSATNRASYEQYF. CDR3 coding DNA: TGCAGTGCTACAAACCGGGCCTCCTACGAGCAGTACTTC.

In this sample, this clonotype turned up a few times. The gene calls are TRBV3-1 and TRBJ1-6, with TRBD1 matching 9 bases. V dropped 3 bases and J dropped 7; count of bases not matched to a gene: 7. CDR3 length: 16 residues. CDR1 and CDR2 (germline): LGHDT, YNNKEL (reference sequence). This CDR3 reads CASSHQDRGRNSPLHF. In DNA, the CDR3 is TGTGCCAGCAGCCACCAGGACAGGGGAAGAAATTCACCCCTCCACTTT.